This passage covers 26 T cell receptor beta chains from one sample sequenced in a study of CD8+ T cells in alopecia areata. As the sequencing template, cDNA was produced by extracting RNA and reverse transcribing it. The data were produced by immunoSEQ multiplex PCR, yet TCRdb's version contains in-frame clones alone and is incomplete. This sample has around 110,000 clones, each found more than once. Source material: lesional skin. The source is a C3H/HeJ mouse with alopecia areata. Mouse strain MHC haplotype: H2-k.

This clone appeared a few times. Mouse names are used for the genes. Coverage ceases 4 residues before the CDR3 finishes, and the germline J gene fills in the end. The genes are TRBV19 and TRBJ2-1; D is ambiguous. The germline CDR1 and CDR2 sequences are FNHDT and SITEND (reference sequence). The ends were cut back, 5 bases at V and 3 bases at J, with 12 bases in the middle. CDR3 length: 14 amino acids. Incomplete CDR3 DNA: TGTGCCAGCAGCCCTAACAGCGTCTATGCT. Its translation is CASSPNSVYA. Given in full, the CDR3 is CASSPNSVYAEQFF.

Ten or more counts support this clone. The listed genes are named as in mouse. Incomplete CDR3 DNA: TGTGCCAGCAGTGATGCTGGGACAACCTAT. Protein sequence: CASSDAGTTY. The CDR3 in its entirety is CASSDAGTTYEQYF. The chain joins TRBV13-3 to TRBJ2-7, with D maybe TRBD1 (6 bases). Read sequence stops 4 residues before the CDR3 end, and the germline J gene provides the missing end. The CDR3 consists of 14 residues. Germline V CDR1 and CDR2: NNHDY, SYVADS. V shed 0 bases and J shed 2 bases, with 9 bases lying between them.

This clone was counted a few times. Genes and germline are mouse. With the read ending 4 residues before the CDR3 end, the germline J gene is used to fill in that end. The V and J genes are TRBV13-3 and TRBJ2-7, with 9 positions matching TRBD2. Germline lookup yields CDR1 NNHDY and CDR2 SYVADS. J lost 3 bases, V lost 3 bases, and 4 bases had no gene match. There are 14 residues in the CDR3. Here the CDR3 reads CASSGRTGDYEQYF. The covered CDR3 bases are TGTGCCAGCAGTGGGAGGACTGGGGACTAT.

Only a few counts were recorded for this clone. Any gene name here is a mouse gene name. The CDR3 end falls 4 residues outside the read, so it is completed with the germline J gene. The gene calls are TRBV13-3 and TRBJ2-5, with 10 bases lining up with TRBD1. Germline V gives CDR1 NNHDY, CDR2 SYVADS. V lost 5 bases, J lost 0 bases, and 6 bases stayed unmatched. The length of the CDR3 is 16 residues. The chain's CDR3 is CASSMTGGANQDTQYF. Partial CDR3 DNA: TGTGCCAGCAGCATGACAGGGGGCGCGAACCAAGAC.

On this clone itself: The listed genes are named as in mouse. The read is 4 residues too short to cover the CDR3 end, so that end is filled in from the germline J gene. The chain carries TRBV13-3 and TRBJ2-7; 12 bases fit TRBD2. This CDR3 has 14 amino acids. Trimming removed 5 bases from V and 3 bases from J; junction bases left unmatched: 3. CDR1 is NNHDY, CDR2 SYVADS, per germline. CDR3 protein: CASRQDWGGYEQYF. CDR3 DNA (partial): TGTGCCAGCAGACAGGACTGGGGGGGCTAT.

This clone was detected only a few times. The genes and germline here are from mouse. The read terminates 4 residues before the CDR3 end, so the remaining end is supplied by the germline J gene. This sample includes further DNA sequences coding for the same CDR3. This sequence joins TRBV1 and TRBJ1-1, with 8 bases lining up with TRBD1. Per the germline V gene, CDR1 is NSQYPW and CDR2 is LRSPGD (reference sequence). The CDR3 spans 13 residues. This chain's CDR3 is CTCSANRGTEVFF. CDR3 bases read: TGCACCTGCAGTGCAAACAGGGGGACA. The whole variable domain, remainder taken from reference TRBV1 and TRBJ1-1, is VTLLEQNPRWRLVPRGQAVNLRCILKNSQYPWMSWYQQDLQKQLQWLFTLRSPGDKEVKSLPGADYLATRVTDTELRLQVANMSQGRTLYCTCSANRGTEVFFGKGTRLTVV.

Worth noting for this clone: Any gene name here is a mouse gene name. The CDR3 end is not reached by the read, which stops 4 residues before it; the germline J gene fills it in. This chain uses TRBV13-3 with TRBJ2-4; D might be TRBD2 (7 bases). Per the germline V gene, CDR1 is NNHDY and CDR2 is SYVADS. With 1 base removed from V and 2 bases from J, the gap between germline ends came to 11 bases. The CDR3 runs to 15 residues. CDR3 region: CASSDRGGNQNTLYF. The sequenced CDR3 bases are TGTGCCAGCAGTGATAGGGGGGGGAATCAAAAC.

Remarks on this clone: The gene names here belong to mouse. The read is 4 residues too short to cover the CDR3 end, so that end is filled in from the germline J gene. The genes are TRBV13-2 and TRBJ2-4; TRBD1 agrees at 8 bases. CDR1 and CDR2 (germline): NNHNN, SYGAGS (reference sequence). V was pared by 5 bases and J by 2 bases, with 1 base of the junction left unmatched. The CDR3 sequence is 13 residues long. The CDR3 spells CASGDRVQNTLYF. Partial CDR3 DNA: TGTGCCAGCGGGGACAGGGTTCAAAAC.

As concerns this clone: Gene names refer to mouse genes. The DNA read from the CDR3 is TGTGCCTGGAGTCCAACAAACACCGGG. Residues: CAWSPTNTG. The full CDR3 protein reads CAWSPTNTGQLYF. The chain recombines TRBV31 with TRBJ2-2; D gene ambiguous. The sequenced fragment ends 4 residues before the CDR3 boundary, so the rest is inferred from the germline J gene. The CDR3 is 13 amino acids. Germline CDR1 GKSSPN, CDR2 SITVG. Trimming stripped 1 base from V and 0 bases from J, with 3 bases between.

As to this clone: Mouse gene names apply. The read ends 4 residues shy of where the CDR3 ends; the end is completed using the germline J gene. V is TRBV1 and J is TRBJ2-1; D remains unclear. This CDR3 contains 13 residues. The ends were cut back, 3 bases at V and 4 bases at J, with 7 bases in the middle. Germline lookup yields CDR1 NSQYPW and CDR2 LRSPGD (reference sequence). The CDR3 DNA, read in part, is TGCACCTGCAGTGCTCCAACTTATGCT. It specifies CTCSAPTYA. The complete CDR3 reads CTCSAPTYAEQFF.

Concerning this clone: Mouse germline and gene names are used. The DNA ends 4 residues before the CDR3 does, and the rest of the CDR3 is filled in from the germline J gene. V is TRBV17 and J is TRBJ2-2; 9 positions agree with TRBD2. The trim removed 5 bases at V and 4 bases at J, leaving 5 bases unmatched. Germline CDR1 reads MNHDT; CDR2 reads YYDKIL. The CDR3 sequence is 15 residues long. The CDR3 here is CASSWGGAGTGQLYF. The CDR3 bases that were read are TGTGCTAGCAGTTGGGGGGGCGCGGGCACCGGG.

A remark on this clone: Gene names are mouse gene names. With the read ending 4 residues before the CDR3 end, the germline J gene is used to fill in that end. V usage is TRBV16 and J usage is TRBJ2-1, with TRBD2 matching over 7 bases. Germline CDR1 reads SGHSA; CDR2 reads FRNQAP. V was clipped by 2 bases and J by 1 base; unmatched bases: 5. This CDR3 comprises 16 residues. The CDR3 loop reads CASSLKTGANYAEQFF. The part of the CDR3 DNA that was read is TGTGCAAGCAGCTTAAAAACTGGGGCCAACTATGCT.

About this clone itself: The database protein in TCRdb disagrees with the DNA translation at residue 12; the sequence shown here was translated from the DNA. Genes and germline come from the mouse. The read gets to within 3 residues of the CDR3 end, and the germline J gene fills in the rest. The chain joins TRBV17 to TRBJ1-3; D perhaps matches TRBD1 (6 bases). Trimming stripped 6 bases from V and 0 bases from J, with 12 bases between. Germline V gives CDR1 MNHDT, CDR2 YYDKIL. The CDR3 totals 15 residues. The CDR3 protein is CASSTGQNSGNTLYF. CDR3 bases read: TGTGCTAGCAGCACGGGACAAAATTCTGGAAATACG.

A note on this clone: Gene names refer to mouse genes. Read coverage stops 4 residues before the CDR3 terminus; the germline J gene supplies the remainder. The chain recombines TRBV17 with TRBJ2-5; 8 nucleotides align to TRBD1. The CDR3 has 15 residues. CDR1 and CDR2 (germline): MNHDT, YYDKIL. The sequenced CDR3 bases are TGTGCTAGCAGTAGAGATCCGGGACAGGAGGAC. Amino acids: CASSRDPGQED. The entire CDR3 protein reads CASSRDPGQEDTQYF. The whole variable domain, remainder taken from reference TRBV17 and TRBJ2-5, is DTTVKQNPRYKLARVGKPVNLICSQTMNHDTMYWYQKKPNQAPKLLLFYYDKILNREADTFEKFQSSRPNNSFCSLYIGSAGLEYSAMYLCASSRDPGQEDTQYFGPGTRLLVL.

This clone was found many times. The gene symbols are mouse symbols. Read coverage stops 4 residues before the CDR3 terminus; the germline J gene supplies the remainder. The chain recombines TRBV13-3 with TRBJ2-1, with 11 nucleotides matching TRBD1. Per the germline V gene, CDR1 is NNHDY and CDR2 is SYVADS. Germline trimming cut 2 bases from V and 0 bases from J; bases unmatched to any gene: 4. This CDR3 region has 17 residues. The CDR3 reads CASSEGTGGHNYAEQFF. The part of the CDR3 DNA that was read is TGTGCCAGCAGTGAAGGGACAGGGGGGCATAACTATGCT.

This clone was observed a few times. The listed genes are named as in mouse. The sequence runs out 4 residues before the end of the CDR3; the remainder is reconstructed from the germline J gene. The chain couples TRBV17 to TRBJ2-7, with TRBD2 as a possible D gene (5 bases). This CDR3 has 12 amino acids. The germline V gene encodes CDR1 MNHDT and CDR2 YYDKIL. The CDR3 is CASSLWDYEQYF. CDR3 DNA (partial): TGTGCTAGCAGCCTCTGGGATTAT.

A few counts support this clone. Each gene name is a mouse one. The read stops 4 residues short of the end of the CDR3; the missing end is completed from the germline J gene. The rearrangement joins TRBV1 to TRBJ2-3; 13 bases are shared with TRBD2. The ends lost 5 bases at V and 1 base at J; junction bases unmatched: 3. CDR3 length: 16 residues. Germline V lookup: CDR1 NSQYPW, CDR2 LRSPGD (reference sequence). The covered CDR3 bases are TGCACCTGCAGTCCCGGACTGGGGGGGCGTGCAGAA. This codes for CTCSPGLGGRAE. The full CDR3 protein is CTCSPGLGGRAETLYF.

Of note for this clone: Genes and germline are mouse. The sequence runs out 4 residues before the end of the CDR3; the remainder is reconstructed from the germline J gene. The genes are TRBV1 and TRBJ2-2; TRBD2 aligns across 8 bases. With V trimmed by 0 bases and J by 0 bases, 3 bases remained unmatched. Germline CDR1 reads NSQYPW; CDR2 reads LRSPGD (reference sequence). The CDR3 loop spans 17 amino acids. CDR3 bases read: TGCACCTGCAGTGCAGATAACTGGGGGACAAACACCGGG. Protein sequence: CTCSADNWGTNTG. The full CDR3 protein reads CTCSADNWGTNTGQLYF. Using reference TRBV1 and TRBJ2-2 for the parts outside the CDR3, the full variable domain is VTLLEQNPRWRLVPRGQAVNLRCILKNSQYPWMSWYQQDLQKQLQWLFTLRSPGDKEVKSLPGADYLATRVTDTELRLQVANMSQGRTLYCTCSADNWGTNTGQLYFGEGSKLTVL.

This clone has at least ten counts. Germline and genes: mouse. Read data end 4 residues before the CDR3 end; the end is taken from the germline J gene. The chain joins TRBV13-3 to TRBJ2-7; TRBD2 is a possible D gene (6 bases). The CDR3 consists of 14 residues. V lost 5 bases, J lost 0 bases, and 12 bases lay in between. Germline CDR1 NNHDY, CDR2 SYVADS. CDR3 DNA, as far as it was read: TGTGCCAGCAGAGGAGTGGGGGACTCCTAT. Translating it yields CASRGVGDSY. The full-length CDR3 reads as CASRGVGDSYEQYF.

This clone was counted a few times. Mouse gene names and germline throughout. The DNA ends 4 residues before the CDR3 does, and the rest of the CDR3 is filled in from the germline J gene. Other DNA variants within this sample encode the same CDR3. V is TRBV1 and J is TRBJ2-7, with 7 positions matching TRBD1. CDR1 and CDR2 from the germline V gene are NSQYPW and LRSPGD (reference sequence). This CDR3 is 15 amino acids long. Trimming cost V 0 bases and J 0 bases; bases outside gene matches: 2. The CDR3 region is CTCSADRQGSYEQYF. The sequenced part of the CDR3 DNA is TGCACCTGCAGTGCAGACCGACAGGGCTCCTAT.

Note on this clone: All gene names here are mouse names. The read comes to an end 4 residues before the CDR3 does, leaving the germline J gene to fill in the end. The chain has TRBV13-3 and TRBJ2-2, with 8 bases aligning to TRBD2. The CDR3 has 15 residues. In germline, CDR1 is NNHDY, CDR2 SYVADS. Trimming removed 0 bases from V and 4 bases from J; junction bases left unmatched: 2. CDR3 in amino acids: CASSDGTGFTGQLYF. The CDR3 bases that were read are TGTGCCAGCAGTGATGGGACTGGGTTCACCGGG.

On this clone: Gene names refer to mouse genes. The missing CDR3 end, 4 residues past where the read stops, is filled in from the germline J gene. The genes are TRBV16 and TRBJ2-3, with 12 bases fitting TRBD2. The CDR3 is made up of 17 amino acids. The J segment lost 0 bases and the V segment lost 5 bases, leaving 6 bases of the junction unmatched. Germline loops: CDR1 SGHSA, CDR2 FRNQAP. CDR3 protein: CASSMGLGGSSAETLYF. The CDR3 DNA, read in part, is TGTGCAAGCAGCATGGGACTGGGGGGATCTAGTGCAGAA.

With respect to this clone: Here the gene names and germline are mouse. The CDR3 is cut off 4 residues early in the read; its end comes from the germline J gene. The chain is built from TRBV31 and TRBJ2-1, with a weak D call TRBD2 (7 bases). From germline, CDR1 is GKSSPN and CDR2 SITVG. Deletions cut 0 bases from V and 3 bases from J, with 12 bases between. This CDR3 comprises 15 residues. Incomplete CDR3 DNA: TGTGCCTGGAGTCTAAAGGGGGGCCCCTATGCT. The encoded protein is CAWSLKGGPYA. The full-length CDR3 reads as CAWSLKGGPYAEQFF.

This clone was seen only a few times. Mouse names are used for the genes. The CDR3 end lies 4 residues beyond the end of the read and is filled in from the germline J gene. V usage is TRBV17 and J usage is TRBJ2-7, with D possibly TRBD1 on 6 matching bases. V was cut by 0 bases and J by 1 base, with 10 bases left in between. Germline assignment: CDR1 MNHDT and CDR2 YYDKIL. The CDR3 loop spans 15 amino acids. The sequenced part of the CDR3 DNA is TGTGCTAGCAGTAGAGAAGGGGGTAATTCCTAT. Its protein is CASSREGGNSY. The whole CDR3 protein reads CASSREGGNSYEQYF.

The table lists this clone with a few counts. These gene names are mouse names. Read sequence stops 4 residues before the CDR3 end, and the germline J gene provides the missing end. The chain recombines TRBV13-2 with TRBJ2-7, with 11 bases that match TRBD1. The germline gives CDR1 NNHNN, CDR2 SYGAGS (reference sequence). This CDR3 contains 14 residues. CDR3 loop: CASGPGQGGYEQYF. Partial CDR3 DNA: TGTGCCAGCGGTCCGGGACAGGGGGGATAT.

Details on this clone: The listed genes are named as in mouse. The read terminates 4 residues before the CDR3 end, so the remaining end is supplied by the germline J gene. The genes are TRBV17 and TRBJ2-5, with TRBD2 matching 8 bases. Germline V gene data show CDR1 as MNHDT and CDR2 as YYDKIL. J gave up 3 bases and V 0 bases, and 5 bases lay outside the gene matches. The CDR3 runs to 16 residues. CDR3 loop: CASSRDMGGAQDTQYF. The CDR3 DNA, read in part, is TGTGCTAGCAGTAGAGATATGGGGGGGGCGCAAGAC.